The 12 T cell receptor beta chains listed next were all sequenced from one sample in a study of blood T cells in healthy people across ages. PCR was performed a second time for about 7 to 12 cycles using a sample-barcoded 5' primer and a J-beta primer mix. TCRdb re-called the 5' RACE reads with MiXCR, one entry per CDR3 protein. The data show 650,000 to 800,000 distinct CDR3 sequences, with under 55% seen just once and roughly 18% held by the top ten. Sequencing was performed on blood. The receptors come from a man in his 60s in good health.

The chain recombines TRBV21-1 with TRBJ2-7; TRBD2, as called in the table, went unchecked against the DNA. TRBV21-1 is a pseudogene locus. The CDR3 sequence is 15 residues long. DNA of the CDR3: TGTGCCAGCAGCAACGGATGGAGGGGTAGTAACGAGCAGTACTTC. Translating gives CASSNGWRGSNEQYF.

The chain carries TRBV3-1 and TRBJ2-4; D is unclear. The CDR3 has 14 amino acids. Trimming pared 1 base from V and 0 bases from J, leaving 4 bases between. Germline CDR1 and CDR2: LGHDT and YNNKEL (reference sequence). The CDR3 sequence is CASSQAGAKNIQYF. The CDR3 DNA reads TGTGCCAGCAGCCAAGCTGGAGCCAAAAACATTCAGTACTTC.

The genes are TRBV20-1 and TRBJ1-5, with 7 bases aligning to TRBD1. CDR1 and CDR2 from the germline V gene are DFQATT and SNEGSKA (reference sequence). CDR3 length: 17 amino acids. The J segment lost 0 bases and the V segment lost 6 bases, leaving 14 bases of the junction unmatched. The CDR3 DNA is TGCAGTGCGTACGGGGACAGTGGAGGATATAGCAATCAGCCCCAGCATTTT. This translates into CSAYGDSGGYSNQPQHF.

Note on this clonotype: This could be a read error, since a much larger clone is one nucleotide away. The rearrangement joins TRBV20-1 to TRBJ1-4; no definite D call. Germline CDR1 reads DFQATT; CDR2 reads SNEGSKA (reference sequence). The CDR3 length is 14 residues. Here the CDR3 reads CSAREGRANGKLFF. The DNA of the CDR3 is TGCAGTGCTAGAGAAGGGAGGGCTAATGGAAAACTGTTTTTT.

The genes are TRBV28 and TRBJ1-5; D is unresolved. Per germline, CDR1 MDHEN and CDR2 SYDVKM. Trimming removed 9 bases from V and 1 base from J, with 10 bases in between. The CDR3 runs to 13 residues. The CDR3 protein is CAREGISNQPQHF. In nucleotides, the CDR3 is TGTGCCAGGGAAGGAATAAGCAATCAGCCCCAGCATTTT.

The gene calls are TRBV20-1 and TRBJ2-5; no clear D. Germline V gene data show CDR1 as DFQATT and CDR2 as SNEGSKA (reference sequence). The CDR3 consists of 12 residues. Trimming cost V 4 bases and J 11 bases, with 17 bases left between them. The CDR3 coding sequence is TGCAGTGCTACCCTAGACCGTCTGGGGCAGTACTTC. It is translated as CSATLDRLGQYF.

This sequence joins TRBV6-6 and TRBJ2-3; 7 nucleotides line up with TRBD1. The CDR3 is 14 residues long. CDR1 and CDR2 from the germline V gene are MNHNY and SVGAGI (reference sequence). V lost 4 bases, J lost 6 bases, and 7 bases stayed unmatched. The CDR3: CASSSDRARDTQYF. The DNA for the CDR3 is TGTGCCAGCAGTTCAGACAGGGCTAGGGATACGCAGTATTTT.

The chain uses TRBV7-6 and TRBJ2-3; 8 nucleotides match TRBD1. The CDR3 extends over 16 amino acids. Germline V gives CDR1 SGHVS, CDR2 FNYEAQ. The junction had 7 bases not matched to a gene; V was cut back by 5 bases and J by 0 bases. Written as DNA, the CDR3 is TGTGCCAGCAGCGCCCGAGGGGACAGGAGCACAGATACGCAGTATTTT. It codes for CASSARGDRSTDTQYF. Looking up the rest from reference TRBV7-6 and TRBJ2-3 gives the full variable domain: GAGVSQSPRYKVTKRGQDVALRCDPISGHVSLYWYRQALGQGPEFLTYFNYEAQQDKSGLPNDRFSAERPEGSISTLTIQRTEQRDSAMYRCASSARGDRSTDTQYFGPGTRLTVL.

This clonotype has a count of ten or more. This sequence joins TRBV10-3 and TRBJ2-6; 8 nucleotides line up with TRBD2. The CDR3 spans 18 residues. The V segment lost 2 bases and the J segment 0 bases; nucleotides outside the gene matches: 6. The germline V gene has CDR1 ENHRY and CDR2 SYGVKD. CDR3 in amino acids: CAISERSGGRSGANVLTF. The CDR3 nucleotides read TGTGCCATCAGTGAGAGGAGCGGGGGACGCTCTGGGGCCAACGTCCTGACTTTC.

This clonotype was seen more than once but under ten times. The chain couples TRBV20-1 to TRBJ1-2; D call uncertain. The ends were cut back, 7 bases at V and 2 bases at J, with 8 bases in the middle. There are 11 residues in the CDR3. Germline V CDR1 and CDR2: DFQATT, SNEGSKA (reference sequence). The CDR3 is CSVSGNYGYTF. CDR3 nucleotides: TGCAGTGTTTCGGGAAACTATGGCTACACCTTC.

This chain joins TRBV5-1 and TRBJ2-4; 7 nucleotides align to TRBD2. The last part of the DNA fits TRBJ2-7 better; the J call may be wrong. Germline CDR1 reads SGHRS; CDR2 reads YFSETQ. The CDR3 consists of 14 residues. Here the CDR3 reads CASSSGGSRDEQYF. The CDR3 nucleotides are TGCGCCAGCAGCTCCGGGGGGAGTCGGGACGAGCAGTACTTC.

The chain links TRBV7-9 to TRBJ1-6, with unresolved D. Germline assignment: CDR1 SEHNR and CDR2 FQNEAQ (reference sequence). This CDR3 has 15 amino acids. Trimming shortened V by 1 base and J by 5 bases, and 9 bases separated the two germline ends. Here the CDR3 reads CASSLGRGNNSPLHF. The CDR3 DNA reads TGTGCCAGCAGCTTAGGGAGAGGAAATAATTCACCCCTCCACTTT.